Included here is one T cell receptor beta chain sequence, with context. Its antigen remains unidentified. Per-base quality was not reported, and no clone a single base away is much larger than it. According to the germline V gene, CDR1 reads SGHVS and CDR2 reads FNYEAQ. The CDR3 starts with the cysteine, ends with the phenylalanine, and has 15 residues. Only the CDR3 portion is preserved as DNA: 45 bases, with reading frame beginning at the first base. Clipping removes 3 bases from V and 0 bases from J, with 2 as the unmatched junction base count. This specimen belongs to a study of cytotoxic CD8 clonotypes in ibrutinib-treated CLL (dated by TCRdb to 2020 to 2023). Context from the whole study: The cohort had around twelve relapsed/refractory and around 15 treatment-naive patients; approximately 18 were IGHV unmutated. Responses were partial in 24 patients and complete in 2; after median about 68 months follow-up, roughly 14 stayed in remission and some twelve progressed. Every remission and progressive disease sample was obtained while ibrutinib was still being received by the patients. The response samples were drawn at a median of around eleven months into treatment, with a range of roughly 6 to 36 months. On average, each sample yielded around 230,000 productive templates and under 95,000 productive rearrangements. Cryopreserved peripheral blood mononuclear cells were obtained before treatment, at response, and at either sustained remission or disease progression. Of the 85 to 95 participants in the trial, about two dozen had longitudinal samples available. Broader findings and caveats from the paper: At ibrutinib response clonality went up, during sustained remission it held steady, and at progression it dropped back toward baseline. Sampling times were not matched between sustained-remission and progressing patients, and lymph node repertoires were not studied. Baseline clonality was found to be higher than that of age-matched healthy donors and was strongly correlated with circulating CD8+ T-cell counts. Public clonotypes were rare and either shrank or stayed stable during treatment, and the rise in clonality at ibrutinib response reflected expansion of private clonotypes.

The intended sense of this specimen's time point label: approximately 25 months on ibrutinib. For TCR beta library preparation, about 2 micrograms of genomic DNA were extracted from the cryopreserved PBMCs. High-throughput TCR beta sequencing was performed on longitudinal blood samples from CLL patients receiving ibrutinib monotherapy. The patients took part in an open-label, single-center phase 2 trial of ibrutinib monotherapy. The goal of deep resolution MiSeq sequencing was a depth between 1 in 1 million and 1 in 200,000 T cells, and coverage averaged 10x per clonotype. The immunoSEQ hsTCRB Kit was used to generate the TCR beta libraries. Per the authors' processing: The data were analyzed with ImmunoSEQ Analyzer and ImmunoSEQ Data Assistant, and V, D and J gene assignments followed IMGT definitions. Clonality, with values ranging from 0 to 1, was calculated as one minus the normalized Shannon entropy of productive rearrangement frequencies. Public clonotype analysis was restricted to overrepresented clonotypes comprising at least 0.05% of each patient's repertoire. Repertoires from approximately 12 age-matched healthy donors in immuneACCESS were used as clonality controls. This immuneACCESS table, as held by TCRdb, lists in-frame sequences with V and J called but not all clones. Of the missing ones, under half trace to an unresolved V gene in checked studies; the others have no known cause. That table is the source of V, J and clone size, and D and trimming were worked out from the DNA. A total of 150,000 to 250,000 clones appear in this sample, 55% to 85% of them only once. The ten top clones hold roughly 13% of the sample.

Rearrangement joined TRBV7-6 to TRBJ1-3, with 7 middle bases fitting TRBD1. This clonotype was sampled from a human donor with chronic lymphocytic leukemia. Source: PBMCs, taken after 24 months of ibrutinib treatment. In nucleotides, the sequence is TGTGCCAGCAGCTTGGGACAGTACTCTGGAAACACCATATATTTT. Its translation reads: CASSLGQYSGNTIYF.